The rows below give T cell receptor beta chains drawn from one sample of a study of T cell repertoires in cytomegalovirus infection. A single record per CDR3 protein comes from TCRdb applying MiXCR to the reads. The sample lists 150,000 to 200,000 distinct CDR3 sequences; 13% to 15% were seen once. The sample comprised PBMCs. The receptor source for this set is a human donor in good health (CMV status not recorded). Some clones in this sample may be carry-over from other donors' samples. Each CDR3 is given with its conserved first and last residue. A D gene is named only where the DNA matches it firmly. Expanded clones are given a class, and other clones once, few, many or no size at all.

cdr3_aa: CASSPPSVNYGYTF
clone_size: .
v_call: TRBV18
j_call: TRBJ1-2
d_call: .

cdr3_aa: CASSTGTGTNEKLFF
clone_size: .
v_call: TRBV28
j_call: TRBJ1-4
d_call: TRBD1

cdr3_aa: CSAAMTSGSRETQYF
clone_size: few
v_call: TRBV20-1
j_call: TRBJ2-5
d_call: TRBD2

cdr3_aa: CASSHPRQTGGGTEAFF
clone_size: many
v_call: TRBV6-5
j_call: TRBJ1-1
d_call: TRBD1

cdr3_aa: CASNSRGVETQYF
clone_size: few
v_call: TRBV7-9
j_call: TRBJ2-5
d_call: TRBD2

cdr3_aa: CASSDYGGPGELFF
clone_size: .
v_call: TRBV2
j_call: TRBJ2-2
d_call: .

cdr3_aa: CASSLFLAGGPSYEQYF
clone_size: few
v_call: TRBV4-1
j_call: TRBJ2-7
d_call: TRBD2

cdr3_aa: CASSLAGGQFF
clone_size: few
v_call: TRBV7-9
j_call: TRBJ2-1
d_call: .

cdr3_aa: CASSGQGIKYGYTF
clone_size: .
v_call: TRBV19
j_call: TRBJ1-2
d_call: TRBD1

cdr3_aa: CASSLAGISYEQYF
clone_size: .
v_call: TRBV5-5
j_call: TRBJ2-7
d_call: .

cdr3_aa: CASGLAARSGNTIYF
clone_size: few
v_call: TRBV12-5
j_call: TRBJ1-3
d_call: .

cdr3_aa: CASSPGTEETQYF
clone_size: many
v_call: TRBV7-3
j_call: TRBJ2-5
d_call: TRBD1

cdr3_aa: CASSINTANYGYTF
clone_size: .
v_call: TRBV5-1
j_call: TRBJ1-2
d_call: .

cdr3_aa: CASSHGDSYEQFF
clone_size: many
v_call: TRBV11-1
j_call: TRBJ2-1
d_call: .

cdr3_aa: CSAREASGRTDTQYF
clone_size: .
v_call: TRBV20-1
j_call: TRBJ2-3
d_call: TRBD2

cdr3_aa: CASSYRDRGQGEQFF
clone_size: few
v_call: TRBV25-1
j_call: TRBJ2-1
d_call: TRBD1

cdr3_aa: CASSRGTENTEAFF
clone_size: many
v_call: TRBV7-9
j_call: TRBJ1-1
d_call: TRBD1

cdr3_aa: CASSLSPQMTF
clone_size: .
v_call: TRBV5-6
j_call: TRBJ2-6
d_call: .

cdr3_aa: CASSHTGGDYNEQFF
clone_size: many
v_call: TRBV6-2/TRBV6-3
j_call: TRBJ2-1
d_call: TRBD1

cdr3_aa: CASRQGIEQYF
clone_size: .
v_call: TRBV14
j_call: TRBJ2-7
d_call: .

cdr3_aa: CAISEPGVNYGYTF
clone_size: few
v_call: TRBV10-3
j_call: TRBJ1-2
d_call: .

cdr3_aa: CASSGLAGTDTQYF
clone_size: many
v_call: TRBV2
j_call: TRBJ2-3
d_call: TRBD2

cdr3_aa: CASSPHYRGEPSKPQYF
clone_size: many
v_call: TRBV7-2
j_call: TRBJ2-5
d_call: TRBD1

cdr3_aa: CASRGQGRTEAFF
clone_size: many
v_call: TRBV4-1
j_call: TRBJ1-1
d_call: TRBD1

cdr3_aa: CASSPPGAYTEAFF
clone_size: many
v_call: TRBV5-6
j_call: TRBJ1-1
d_call: .